This T cell receptor (beta chain) was sequenced in a study of T cell repertoires in cytomegalovirus infection. Study-wide background: Evidence of both CMV infection and a matching HLA type came from public TCR beta signatures. Notes on the study in general: The cumulative frequency of public TCR beta families identified carriers of CMV plus the relevant HLA. CMV-specific TCR beta clonotypes restricted by HLA-C dominated the ex vivo response.

This clonotype was seen at least ten times. What it binds is unknown. TCRdb passed the reads through MiXCR, listing each CDR3 protein once. The sample lists hundreds of thousands of distinct CDR3 sequences; approximately 25% were seen once. V lost 5 bases and J lost 7; bases outside the gene matches: 7. The CDR3 has 14 amino acids. Germline CDR1 is SGHVS and CDR2 is FQNEAQ. The chain couples TRBV7-8 to TRBJ1-5; 8 bases are shared with TRBD1. The TCR sequence derives from a human donor in good health (CMV status not recorded). Some clones in this sample may be carry-over from other donors' samples. Sequenced input: CD8+ T cells from PBMCs. The CDR3 is CASSPDRAGQPQHF. The CDR3 DNA reads TGTGCCAGCAGCCCGGACAGGGCGGGACAGCCCCAGCATTTT.